This T cell receptor beta chain was observed in a study of prognosis after radiotherapy for stage I lung cancer. Amplification of the TCR beta CDR3 (from genomic DNA) was done by two-round multiplex PCR. Amplification in first-round PCR relied on primers specific to each TRBV and TRBJ gene. TCRdb reprocessed the multiplex PCR reads via MiXCR and lists one record per CDR3 protein. The table lists more than 11,000 distinct CDR3 sequences, approximately 46% of them singletons, with over 35% in the top ten. Per the germline V gene, CDR1 is MDHEN and CDR2 is SYDVKM. Trimming stripped 5 bases from V and 6 bases from J, with 18 bases between. The CDR3 is made up of 15 amino acids.

This specimen was PBMCs, taken before or after stereotactic body radiation therapy (not recorded which). The chain employs TRBV28 and TRBJ2-3; D might be TRBD2 (5 bases). The receptor comes from a donor of 50 years or more with non-small cell lung cancer. CDR3 sequence (DNA): TGTGCCAGCAGTGATCTAGCTGGGTCTTCCGATACGCAGTATTTT. Encoded protein: CASSDLAGSSDTQYF.